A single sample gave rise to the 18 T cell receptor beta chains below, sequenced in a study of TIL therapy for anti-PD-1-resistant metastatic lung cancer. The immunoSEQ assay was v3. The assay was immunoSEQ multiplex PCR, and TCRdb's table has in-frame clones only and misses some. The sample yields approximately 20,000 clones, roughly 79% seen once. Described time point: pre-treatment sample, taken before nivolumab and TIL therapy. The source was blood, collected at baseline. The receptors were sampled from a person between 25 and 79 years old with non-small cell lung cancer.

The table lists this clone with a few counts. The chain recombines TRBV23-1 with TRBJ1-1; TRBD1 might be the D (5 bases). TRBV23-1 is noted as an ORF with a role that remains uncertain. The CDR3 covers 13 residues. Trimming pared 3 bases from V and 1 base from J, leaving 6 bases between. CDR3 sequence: CASSQGGNTEAFF. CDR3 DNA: TGCGCCAGCAGTCAGGGGGGGAACACTGAAGCTTTCTTT.

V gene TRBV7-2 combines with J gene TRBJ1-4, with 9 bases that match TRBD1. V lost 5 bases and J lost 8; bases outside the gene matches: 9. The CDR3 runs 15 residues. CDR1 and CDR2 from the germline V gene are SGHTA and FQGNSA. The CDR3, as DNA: TGTGCCAGCAGCACGTGGACAGGGGAGCGAGAAAAACTGTTTTTT. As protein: CASSTWTGEREKLFF.

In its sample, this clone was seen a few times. The DNA for the CDR3 is TGTGCCAGCAGCTTGTGGCTAGCGGGAGCCCATGAGCAGTTCTTC. Its translation is CASSLWLAGAHEQFF. This sequence joins TRBV5-4 and TRBJ2-1, with 10 bases fitting TRBD2. The CDR3 sequence is 15 residues long. Per germline, CDR1 SGHNT and CDR2 YYREEE (reference sequence). V lost 1 base to trimming and J lost 8 bases; unmatched junction nucleotides: 6.

The CDR3 loop is CASSRLTPIYEQYF. CDR3 nucleotide sequence: TGCGCCAGCAGTCGTCTCACCCCGATATACGAGCAGTACTTC. This rearrangement joins TRBV23-1 to TRBJ2-7; no definite D call. TRBV23-1 is sorted into the ORF group, with uncertain function. V lost 4 bases to trimming and J lost 4 bases, with 14 bases between them. CDR3 length: 14 amino acids.

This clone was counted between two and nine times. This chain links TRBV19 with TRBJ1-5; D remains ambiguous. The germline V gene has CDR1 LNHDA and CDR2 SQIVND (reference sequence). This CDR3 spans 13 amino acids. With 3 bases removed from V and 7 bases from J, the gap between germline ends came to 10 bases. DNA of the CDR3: TGTGCCAGTAGTATGGGGATGGGGCAGCCCCAGCATTTT. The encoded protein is CASSMGMGQPQHF.

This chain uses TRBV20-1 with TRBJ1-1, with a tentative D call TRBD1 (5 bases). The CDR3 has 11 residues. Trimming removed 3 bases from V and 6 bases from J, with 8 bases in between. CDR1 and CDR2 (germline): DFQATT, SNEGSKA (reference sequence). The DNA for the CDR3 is TGCAGTGCTAGCTCCAGGGCTGAAGCTTTCTTT. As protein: CSASSRAEAFF.

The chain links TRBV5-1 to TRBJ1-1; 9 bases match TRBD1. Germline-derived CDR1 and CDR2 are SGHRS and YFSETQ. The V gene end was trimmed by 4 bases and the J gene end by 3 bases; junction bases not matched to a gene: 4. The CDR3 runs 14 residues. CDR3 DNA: TGCGCCAGCAGCCGGGGACAGGGCGACACTGAAGCTTTCTTT. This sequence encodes CASSRGQGDTEAFF.

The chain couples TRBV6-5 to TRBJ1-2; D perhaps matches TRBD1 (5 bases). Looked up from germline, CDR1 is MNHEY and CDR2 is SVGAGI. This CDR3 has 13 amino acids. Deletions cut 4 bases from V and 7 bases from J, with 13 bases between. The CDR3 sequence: CASSSGRETGYTF. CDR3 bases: TGTGCCAGCAGTTCGGGCAGGGAGACTGGCTACACCTTC.

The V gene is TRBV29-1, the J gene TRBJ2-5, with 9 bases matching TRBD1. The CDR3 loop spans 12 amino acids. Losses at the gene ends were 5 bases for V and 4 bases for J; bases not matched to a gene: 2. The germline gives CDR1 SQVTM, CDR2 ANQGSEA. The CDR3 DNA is TGCAGCGTTCCGACAGGGGGAGAGACCCAGTACTTC. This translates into CSVPTGGETQYF.

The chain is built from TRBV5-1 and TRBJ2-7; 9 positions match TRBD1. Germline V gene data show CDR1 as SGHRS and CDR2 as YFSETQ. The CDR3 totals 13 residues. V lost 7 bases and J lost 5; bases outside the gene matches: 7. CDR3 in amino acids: CASRVDRGNEQYF. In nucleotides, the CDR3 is TGCGCCAGCCGGGTGGACAGGGGCAACGAGCAGTACTTC.

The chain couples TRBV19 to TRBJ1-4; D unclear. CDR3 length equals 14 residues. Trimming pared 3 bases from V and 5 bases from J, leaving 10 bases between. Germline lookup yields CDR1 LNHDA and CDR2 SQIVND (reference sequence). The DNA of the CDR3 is TGTGCCAGTAGTATTTCTTCCAAGAATGAAAAACTGTTTTTT. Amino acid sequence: CASSISSKNEKLFF.

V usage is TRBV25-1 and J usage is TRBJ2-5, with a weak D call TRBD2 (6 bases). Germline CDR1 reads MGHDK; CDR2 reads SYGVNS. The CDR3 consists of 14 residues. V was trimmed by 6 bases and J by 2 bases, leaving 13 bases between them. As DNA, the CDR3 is TGTGCCAGCAGCCCCAAGGACTATCAAGAGACCCAGTACTTC. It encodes CASSPKDYQETQYF.

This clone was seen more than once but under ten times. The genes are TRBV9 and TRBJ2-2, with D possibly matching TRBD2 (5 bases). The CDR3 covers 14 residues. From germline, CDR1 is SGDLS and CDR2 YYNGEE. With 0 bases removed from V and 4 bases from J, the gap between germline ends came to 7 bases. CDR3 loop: CASSVALATGELFF. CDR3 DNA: TGTGCCAGCAGCGTAGCCCTAGCCACCGGGGAGCTGTTTTTT. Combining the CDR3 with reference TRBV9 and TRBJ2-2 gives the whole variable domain DSGVTQTPKHLITATGQRVTLRCSPRSGDLSVYWYQQSLDQGLQFLIQYYNGEERAKGNILERFSAQQFPDLHSELNLSSLELGDSALYFCASSVALATGELFFGEGSRLTVL.

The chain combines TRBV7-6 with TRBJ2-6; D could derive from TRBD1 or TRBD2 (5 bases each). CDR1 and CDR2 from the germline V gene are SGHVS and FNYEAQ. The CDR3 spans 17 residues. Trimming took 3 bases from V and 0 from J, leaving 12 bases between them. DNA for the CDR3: TGTGCCAGCAGCTTGGGACCCGCGACCTCTGGGGCCAACGTCCTGACTTTC. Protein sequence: CASSLGPATSGANVLTF. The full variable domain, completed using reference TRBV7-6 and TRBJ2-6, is GAGVSQSPRYKVTKRGQDVALRCDPISGHVSLYWYRQALGQGPEFLTYFNYEAQQDKSGLPNDRFSAERPEGSISTLTIQRTEQRDSAMYRCASSLGPATSGANVLTFGAGSRLTVL.

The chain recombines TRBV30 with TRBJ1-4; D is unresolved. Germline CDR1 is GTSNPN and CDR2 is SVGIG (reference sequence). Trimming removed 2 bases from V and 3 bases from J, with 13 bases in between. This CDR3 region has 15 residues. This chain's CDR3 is CAWSRKGSANEKLFF. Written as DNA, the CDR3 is TGTGCCTGGAGTAGGAAAGGGTCGGCTAATGAAAAACTGTTTTTT. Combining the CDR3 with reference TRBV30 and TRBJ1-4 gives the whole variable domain SQTIHQWPATLVQPVGSPLSLECTVEGTSNPNLYWYRQAAGRGLQLLFYSVGIGQISSEVPQNLSASRPQDRQFILSSKKLLLSDSGFYLCAWSRKGSANEKLFFGSGTQLSVL.

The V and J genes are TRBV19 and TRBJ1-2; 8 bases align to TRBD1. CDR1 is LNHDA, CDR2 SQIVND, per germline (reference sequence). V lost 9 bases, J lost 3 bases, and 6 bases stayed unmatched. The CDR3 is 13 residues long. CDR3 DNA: TGTGCCAGCTCGGACAGGGTTTACTATGGCTACACCTTC. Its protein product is CASSDRVYYGYTF. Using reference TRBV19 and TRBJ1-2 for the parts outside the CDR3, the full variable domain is DGGITQSPKYLFRKEGQNVTLSCEQNLNHDAMYWYRQDPGQGLRLIYYSQIVNDFQKGDIAEGYSVSREKKESFPLTVTSAQKNPTAFYLCASSDRVYYGYTFGSGTRLTVV.

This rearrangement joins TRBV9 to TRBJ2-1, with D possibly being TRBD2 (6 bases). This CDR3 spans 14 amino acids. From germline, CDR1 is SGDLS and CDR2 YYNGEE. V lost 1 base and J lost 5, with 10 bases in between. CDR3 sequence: CASSVQTRDNEQFF. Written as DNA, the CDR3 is TGTGCCAGCAGCGTACAGACTAGGGACAATGAGCAGTTCTTC.

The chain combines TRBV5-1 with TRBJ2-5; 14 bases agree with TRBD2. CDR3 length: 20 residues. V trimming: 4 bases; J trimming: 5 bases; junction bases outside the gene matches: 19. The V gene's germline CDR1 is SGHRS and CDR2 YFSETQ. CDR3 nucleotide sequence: TGCGCCAGCAGCAAAGGCTCCGGTGGGACTAGCGGGAGACTGCAGGAGACCCAGTACTTC. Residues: CASSKGSGGTSGRLQETQYF.